The 7 T cell receptor beta chains below were found in one sample sequenced in a study of graft-versus-host responses after intestinal transplantation. The table came from immunoSEQ multiplex PCR; TCRdb's copy has only in-frame clones and leaves some out. The table shows about 17,000 clones, with 30% to 40% occurring only once. The researchers put 200,000 CFSE-labeled responder cells into plates with 200,000 irradiated, violet-dye-labeled stimulator cells. The sample was alloreactive CD8+ T cells from a mixed lymphocyte reaction culture, taken before intestinal transplant. Regarding subset: CFSE-low proliferating T cells sorted from roughly six-day pre-transplant mixed lymphocyte reaction (GvH or HvG direction). The source of these receptors is a human patient who received an intestinal transplant.

V is TRBV9 and J is TRBJ1-1; no firm D call. This CDR3 is built from 13 residues. Germline lookup yields CDR1 SGDLS and CDR2 YYNGEE. Trimming left V 6 bases short and J 1 base short, with 10 bases between. This CDR3 is CASKEVGNTEAFF. The CDR3 nucleotides read TGTGCCAGCAAGGAGGTTGGGAACACTGAAGCTTTCTTT. Together with reference TRBV9 and TRBJ1-1, the CDR3 gives the full variable domain: DSGVTQTPKHLITATGQRVTLRCSPRSGDLSVYWYQQSLDQGLQFLIQYYNGEERAKGNILERFSAQQFPDLHSELNLSSLELGDSALYFCASKEVGNTEAFFGQGTRLTVV.

This rearrangement joins TRBV27 to TRBJ2-7; the match to TRBD2 covers 8 bases. After removal of 5 bases from V and 4 bases from J, the junction contained 4 bases not matched to a gene. Looked up from germline, CDR1 is MNHEY and CDR2 is SMNVEV (reference sequence). This CDR3 has 13 residues. In DNA form, the CDR3 reads TGTGCCAGCAGTCCTAGCGGGTGGTACGAGCAGTACTTC. It is translated as CASSPSGWYEQYF.

J is TRBJ2-1 and V is TRBV6-5, with D tentatively TRBD2 (5 bases). The ends were cut back, 8 bases at V and 8 bases at J, with 16 bases in the middle. The CDR3 has 13 residues. Germline CDR1 MNHEY, CDR2 SVGAGI. CDR3 region: CASVRLQIDEQFF. The CDR3 coding sequence is TGTGCCAGCGTACGACTACAAATCGATGAGCAGTTCTTC.

The V gene is TRBV28, the J gene TRBJ2-3; 9 bases are a match to TRBD1. The CDR3 has 15 amino acids. CDR1 and CDR2 (germline): MDHEN, SYDVKM. V trimming: 5 bases; J trimming: 0 bases; junction bases outside the gene matches: 3. The CDR3 here is CASSRDRASTDTQYF. The CDR3 nucleotides read TGTGCCAGCAGTCGGGACAGGGCAAGCACAGATACGCAGTATTTT.

The chain joins TRBV7-9 to TRBJ2-5; the D gene is possibly TRBD2 (6 bases). The V gene lost 3 bases and the J gene lost 1 base, with 18 bases spanning the gap. This CDR3 has 17 amino acids. Looked up from germline, CDR1 is SEHNR and CDR2 is FQNEAQ (reference sequence). The CDR3 DNA sequence: TGTGCCAGCAGCTTCTTCCCCCGCGCGCGGGGCCAAGAGACCCAGTACTTC. Encoded protein: CASSFFPRARGQETQYF. Combining the CDR3 with reference TRBV7-9 and TRBJ2-5 gives the whole variable domain DTGVSQNPRHKITKRGQNVTFRCDPISEHNRLYWYRQTLGQGPEFLTYFQNEAQLEKSRLLSDRFSAERPKGSFSTLEIQRTEQGDSAMYLCASSFFPRARGQETQYFGPGTRLLVL.

This chain links TRBV4-1 with TRBJ1-1, with 8 nucleotides matching TRBD1. From germline, CDR1 is MGHRA and CDR2 YSYEKL. This CDR3 comprises 15 residues. V dropped 3 bases and J dropped 0; count of bases not matched to a gene: 3. The CDR3, as DNA: TGCGCCAGCAGCCAGGGACAGGCCTTGAACACTGAAGCTTTCTTT. Residues: CASSQGQALNTEAFF.

This clone has only a few counts. The CDR3 loop is CATTGLAGYNEQFF. CDR3 nucleotide sequence: TGTGCCACCACGGGACTAGCGGGGTACAATGAGCAGTTCTTC. The chain links TRBV19 to TRBJ2-1; the match to TRBD2 covers 13 bases. Per germline, CDR1 LNHDA and CDR2 SQIVND (reference sequence). The CDR3 contains 14 residues. The J segment lost 4 bases and the V segment lost 10 bases, leaving 4 bases of the junction unmatched.